These T cell receptor beta chains were read from a single sample in a study of blood T cell repertoires in COVID-19. Measured with immunoSEQ multiplex PCR; TCRdb has only the in-frame clones, and not every one. Of approximately 170,000 clones in the sample, 84% are singletons; the top ten hold roughly 8.6%. Sequenced material: PBMCs or T cells enriched from blood (not recorded which). The receptors stem from a woman between 45 and 60 years old who had recovered from COVID-19. Each CDR3 is given with its conserved first and last residue.

V: TRBV5-1; CDR3: CASSLASRGATDTQYF
V: TRBV6-5; CDR3: CASSSTGPGGYTF
V: TRBV12-3/TRBV12-4; CDR3: CASRGGDGNTIYF
V: TRBV3-1/TRBV3-2; CDR3: CASSQDGRRLNTEAFF
V: TRBV28; CDR3: CASSPSTGETSPLHF
V: TRBV9; CDR3: CASSADNDQPQHF
V: TRBV11-2; CDR3: CASSLDRGHEQYF
V: TRBV6-5; CDR3: CASSRSEDRNYEQYF
V: TRBV4-3; CDR3: CASSSPELNSPLHF
V: TRBV10-2; CDR3: CASSYPTSGRPNTGELFF
V: TRBV7-9; CDR3: CASSLGGGTANEKLFF
V: TRBV7-2; CDR3: CASSRRDRGRLLNEQFF
V: TRBV9; CDR3: CASSVEPARRGEKLFF
V: TRBV6-5; CDR3: CASRTGGYSNTEAFF
V: TRBV6-5; CDR3: CASSYTWGEGYTF
V: TRBV18; CDR3: CASSPDWGGYGYTF
V: TRBV18; CDR3: CASSPYEIRDTVAFF
V: TRBV3-1/TRBV3-2; CDR3: CASSSGSPLHF
V: TRBV19; CDR3: CASSSTGTGANVLTF
V: TRBV7-9; CDR3: CASSLGGGGTDTQYF
V: TRBV10-3; CDR3: CAIRGFSTDTQYF
V: TRBV19; CDR3: CASSAPQGRSIEAFF
V: TRBV29-1; CDR3: CSVKDRYSYEQYF
V: TRBV4-3; CDR3: CASSPRAGTNEKLFF
V: TRBV19; CDR3: CASRVGGSATQYF
V: TRBV7-2; CDR3: CASSLAGGRVSEGYTF
V: TRBV3-1/TRBV3-2; CDR3: CASSLRTSGSPDTQYF
V: TRBV11-2; CDR3: CASVFGPLNTEAFF